These 21 T cell receptor beta chains were sequenced from one sample in a study of CD8+ T cells in alopecia areata. Once RNA had been extracted, it was reverse transcribed into cDNA to act as the sequencing template. The assay was immunoSEQ multiplex PCR, and TCRdb's table has in-frame clones only and misses some. Of some 95,000 clones in the sample, 35% to 50% were seen once. The sample consisted of CD4+ T cells sorted from blood. These receptors all stem from a human donor with alopecia areata.

DNA for the CDR3: TGTGCCAGCAGCCGGGACAGAAGAAATACGCAGTATTTT. The encoded protein is CASSRDRRNTQYF. This chain links TRBV2 with TRBJ2-3, with 7 bases matching TRBD1. Looked up from germline, CDR1 is SNHLY and CDR2 is FYNNEI. The CDR3 length is 13 residues. V lost 6 bases, J lost 7 bases, and 7 bases stayed unmatched.

This clone was observed a few times. The V call is TRBV30, the J call TRBJ2-2; 7 bases are a match to TRBD1. Germline loops: CDR1 GTSNPN, CDR2 SVGIG (reference sequence). Trimming at V came to 5 bases and at J to 1 base, leaving 4 bases not matched to a gene. This CDR3 is built from 14 residues. In DNA form, the CDR3 reads TGTGCCTGGGGGACAGTCCGGAACACCGGGGAGCTGTTTTTT. It translates to CAWGTVRNTGELFF.

The V gene is TRBV4-1, the J gene TRBJ2-4, with 7 bases lining up with TRBD2. This CDR3 region has 18 residues. V shed 6 bases and J 1 base; nucleotides not matched to a gene: 15. Looked up from germline, CDR1 is MGHRA and CDR2 is YSYEKL. In DNA form, the CDR3 reads TGCGCCAGCAGTCATACTTCCAGCGGACTAGAGGCCAAAAACATTCAGTACTTC. It yields the protein CASSHTSSGLEAKNIQYF.

The J gene is TRBJ1-1, the V gene TRBV29-1; unclear D gene. The V and J ends lost 5 bases and 0 bases respectively, with 10 bases between them. CDR3 size: 13 residues. Germline V lookup: CDR1 SQVTM, CDR2 ANQGSEA. DNA of the CDR3: TGCAGCGTTATAATGGTTTTGAACACTGAAGCTTTCTTT. It specifies CSVIMVLNTEAFF.

The sample holds a few counts of this clone. The chain combines TRBV29-1 with TRBJ1-1, with TRBD1 matching 8 bases. J was trimmed by 5 bases and V by 2 bases; bases with no gene match: 7. Germline V gives CDR1 SQVTM, CDR2 ANQGSEA. CDR3 length: 14 residues. In DNA, the CDR3 is TGCAGCGTTGAAATTCAGGGGGCAGGGACTGAAGCTTTCTTT. It yields the protein CSVEIQGAGTEAFF.

This clone showed up just once. CDR3 in amino acids: CAWTKEAYTEAFF. The CDR3 region has the DNA TGTGCCTGGACTAAAGAAGCCTACACTGAAGCTTTCTTT. This chain uses TRBV30 with TRBJ1-1, with no clear D. Germline assignment: CDR1 GTSNPN and CDR2 SVGIG (reference sequence). V shed 4 bases and J shed 3 bases, with 12 bases lying between them. The CDR3 covers 13 residues. Together with reference TRBV30 and TRBJ1-1, the CDR3 gives the full variable domain: SQTIHQWPATLVQPVGSPLSLECTVEGTSNPNLYWYRQAAGRGLQLLFYSVGIGQISSEVPQNLSASRPQDRQFILSSKKLLLSDSGFYLCAWTKEAYTEAFFGQGTRLTVV.

The chain has TRBV29-1 and TRBJ2-3; no reliable D call. The CDR3 contains 11 residues. Germline V gene data show CDR1 as SQVTM and CDR2 as ANQGSEA. Trimming removed 8 bases at V and 3 bases at J, with 9 bases between. The CDR3 DNA reads as TGCAGCCTGGTCTTAACAGATACGCAGTATTTT. It encodes CSLVLTDTQYF.

This sequence joins TRBV4-1 and TRBJ2-1; D is unclear. The germline V gene encodes CDR1 MGHRA and CDR2 YSYEKL. The CDR3 has 15 residues. The V gene lost 2 bases and the J gene lost 2 bases, with 10 bases spanning the gap. CDR3 sequence reads: CASSQPTAAYNEQFF. In DNA, the CDR3 is TGCGCCAGCAGCCAACCCACCGCAGCCTACAATGAGCAGTTCTTC.

This clone has a handful of counts. V is TRBV28 and J is TRBJ2-5; D tentatively fits TRBD1 or TRBD2 (5 bases each). This CDR3 has 14 residues. Germline-derived CDR1 and CDR2 are MDHEN and SYDVKM. Trimming pared 7 bases from V and 7 bases from J, leaving 19 bases between. The CDR3 spells CASTKTGRPRTQYF. CDR3 DNA: TGTGCCAGCACCAAAACGGGACGCCCGAGGACCCAGTACTTC.

The chain is built from TRBV10-3 and TRBJ2-2; a possible D gene is TRBD2 (5 bases). The CDR3 totals 15 residues. Germline CDR1 reads ENHRY; CDR2 reads SYGVKD. Trimming removed 3 bases at V and 1 base at J, with 9 bases between. The DNA of the CDR3 is TGTGCCATCAGTGACCGGGGAGAGAACACCGGGGAGCTGTTTTTT. Translated, it gives CAISDRGENTGELFF.

The chain couples TRBV30 to TRBJ2-4; no firm D call. Trimming pared 4 bases from V and 9 bases from J, leaving 13 bases between. The CDR3 contains 12 residues. Looked up from germline, CDR1 is GTSNPN and CDR2 is SVGIG (reference sequence). CDR3 sequence: CAWNPGPGIQYF. The CDR3 DNA is TGTGCCTGGAATCCTGGACCTGGCATTCAGTACTTC.

The chain carries TRBV30 and TRBJ2-3; the D gene is possibly TRBD1 (5 bases). Germline V lookup: CDR1 GTSNPN, CDR2 SVGIG (reference sequence). V was clipped by 3 bases and J by 2 bases, with 12 bases between them. CDR3 length equals 14 residues. The CDR3 bases are TGTGCCTGGAGGCGGCAGGGTGCCACAGATACGCAGTATTTT. Protein product: CAWRRQGATDTQYF.

The chain couples TRBV29-1 to TRBJ2-7; the D gene could be TRBD1 or TRBD2 (6 bases each). The germline gives CDR1 SQVTM, CDR2 ANQGSEA. The CDR3 covers 12 residues. Trimming took 4 bases from V and 3 from J, leaving 10 bases between them. The CDR3 reads CSVGGADYEQYF. The CDR3 DNA reads TGCAGCGTTGGGGGGGCGGACTACGAGCAGTACTTC.

The chain links TRBV2 to TRBJ2-1; 9 bases are a match to TRBD2. Germline V CDR1 and CDR2: SNHLY, FYNNEI. Trimming took 8 bases from V and 7 from J; bases not matched to a gene: 9. The CDR3 loop spans 14 amino acids. In nucleotides, the CDR3 is TGTGCCAGCCAAGGTAGCGGGGGTAGGAATGAGCAGTTCTTC. Translated: CASQGSGGRNEQFF. The variable domain in full, completed from reference TRBV2 and TRBJ2-1, reads EPEVTQTPSHQVTQMGQEVILRCVPISNHLYFYWYRQILGQKVEFLVSFYNNEISEKSEIFDDQFSVERPDGSNFTLKIRSTKLEDSAMYFCASQGSGGRNEQFFGPGTRLTVL.

To note about this clone: Other nucleotide sequences in the sample specify the same CDR3. In DNA form, the CDR3 reads TGCAGCGTTGAGGAGGGAGGGGGCACAGATACGCAGTATTTT. Its protein product is CSVEEGGGTDTQYF. This rearrangement joins TRBV29-1 to TRBJ2-3, with 7 bases fitting TRBD2. The J segment lost 1 base and the V segment lost 3 bases, leaving 4 bases of the junction unmatched. Germline CDR1 reads SQVTM; CDR2 reads ANQGSEA. This CDR3 is built from 14 residues.

This sequence joins TRBV30 and TRBJ2-6, with 7 bases lining up with TRBD1. The CDR3 runs to 15 residues. Germline loops: CDR1 GTSNPN, CDR2 SVGIG (reference sequence). V lost 8 bases, J lost 0 bases, and 7 bases stayed unmatched. Here the CDR3 DNA reads TGTGCCCTAGGGGGCCAGCTCTCTGGGGCCAACGTCCTGACTTTC. Protein product: CALGGQLSGANVLTF.

This clone was found a few times. The V and J genes are TRBV29-1 and TRBJ2-4, with D possibly matching TRBD1 (5 bases). Germline loops: CDR1 SQVTM, CDR2 ANQGSEA. The CDR3 sequence is 13 residues long. V lost 7 bases and J lost 2, with 12 bases in between. The CDR3 nucleotides are TGCAGCGGCGATGACAGCTCCAAAAACATTCAGTACTTC. It is translated as CSGDDSSKNIQYF.

This clone was recorded once. The rearrangement links TRBV4-2 to TRBJ2-2, with D possibly TRBD1 on 5 matching bases. Germline assignment: CDR1 LGHNA and CDR2 YNFKEQ. The V gene lost 5 bases and the J gene lost 1 base, with 11 bases spanning the gap. The CDR3 has 15 amino acids. The CDR3, as DNA: TGTGCCAGCAGCTCCAGGGCCCTGAACACCGGGGAGCTGTTTTTT. This codes for CASSSRALNTGELFF.

The chain links TRBV29-1 to TRBJ2-4; 7 bases map to TRBD2. The CDR3 is made up of 13 amino acids. V trimming: 7 bases; J trimming: 8 bases; junction bases outside the gene matches: 11. Germline V gives CDR1 SQVTM, CDR2 ANQGSEA. CDR3 residues: CSATGGFGDIQYF. The CDR3 DNA is TGCAGCGCCACCGGGGGGTTTGGGGACATTCAGTACTTC.

V usage is TRBV29-1 and J usage is TRBJ2-4; maybe TRBD2 (6 bases). The V gene lost 5 bases and the J gene lost 4 bases, with 12 bases spanning the gap. The CDR3 runs 13 residues. The germline CDR1 and CDR2 sequences are SQVTM and ANQGSEA. The CDR3 protein is CSVLGGPKNIQYF. The CDR3 DNA is TGCAGCGTTCTGGGGGGACCAAAAAACATTCAGTACTTC.

This clone was observed a handful of times. The chain combines TRBV2 with TRBJ2-5; D possibly uses TRBD1 or TRBD2 (5 bases each). The V end was cut by 9 bases, the J end by 2 bases, with 16 bases between. Germline CDR1 is SNHLY and CDR2 is FYNNEI. The CDR3 is made up of 14 amino acids. The CDR3 loop reads CASLPTGLQETQYF. The CDR3 DNA reads TGTGCCAGTCTACCCACGGGGCTACAAGAGACCCAGTACTTC.